Listed here are 26 T cell receptor beta chains from one sample, sequenced in a study of CXCR3-negative and CXCR3-positive naive CD8 T cells. In preparing the TRB cDNA libraries, 5' RACE with UMI labels was used. TCRdb re-called the 5' RACE reads and shows each CDR3 protein once, DNA omitted. The sample totals 35,000 to 50,000 distinct CDR3 sequences. Sequencing was done on a sample of memory CD8+ T cells from blood. The source of these receptors is a human donor in good health. Some clones in this sample may be carry-over from other donors' samples.

This sequence joins TRBV5-6 and TRBJ2-5; TCRdb outputs TRBD2, but without DNA this stays unchecked. There are 14 residues in the CDR3. Germline V gene data show CDR1 as SGHDT and CDR2 as YYEEEE. The CDR3: CASSLAGEGETQYF.

V usage is TRBV7-3 and J usage is TRBJ2-3; TCRdb names TRBD2, which stays unverified in the absence of DNA. CDR3 size: 14 residues. Germline CDR1 is SGHTA and CDR2 is FQGTGA. The CDR3 loop is CASSSGGGTDTQYF.

The V and J genes are TRBV11-3 and TRBJ2-7; TCRdb's D call of TRBD1 is untestable without DNA. The germline V gene encodes CDR1 SGHNT and CDR2 YENEEA. The CDR3 length is 12 residues. CDR3 in amino acids: CASSSGTGEQYF. The whole variable domain, filled in from reference TRBV11-3 and TRBJ2-7, reads EAGVVQSPRYKIIEKKQPVAFWCNPISGHNTLYWYLQNLGQGPELLIRYENEEAVDDSQLPKDRFSAERLKGVDSTLKIQPAELGDSAVYLCASSSGTGEQYFGPGTRLTVT.

This chain's CDR3 is CSVEVQFSYEQYF. V usage is TRBV29-1 and J usage is TRBJ2-7. The CDR3 has 13 amino acids. CDR1 is SQVTM, CDR2 ANQGSEA, per germline.

The chain employs TRBV15 and TRBJ2-1; TCRdb lists TRBD2, though no DNA is available to test this call. CDR1 and CDR2 from the germline V gene are LNHNV and YYDKDF (reference sequence). The CDR3 sequence is 16 residues long. Here the CDR3 reads CATSFFSGGAYNEQFF.

The chain couples TRBV28 to TRBJ1-5; the D call of TRBD1 rests on TCRdb alone, since no DNA is present to check it. Germline CDR1 MDHEN, CDR2 SYDVKM. This CDR3 has 15 amino acids. The CDR3 region is CASSPRGLGDQPQHF.

This chain joins TRBV29-1 and TRBJ2-3; TCRdb lists TRBD2, though no DNA is available to test this call. Germline-derived CDR1 and CDR2 are SQVTM and ANQGSEA. The CDR3 length is 11 residues. The CDR3 spells CSVSLGDTQYF.

The genes are TRBV29-1 and TRBJ2-5. In germline, CDR1 is SQVTM, CDR2 ANQGSEA. The length of the CDR3 is 12 residues. The CDR3 loop reads CSVEGQQETQYF. Drawing the rest from reference TRBV29-1 and TRBJ2-5, the complete variable domain is SAVISQKPSRDICQRGTSLTIQCQVDSQVTMMFWYRQQPGQSLTLIATANQGSEATYESGFVIDKFPISRPNLTFSTLTVSNMSPEDSSIYLCSVEGQQETQYFGPGTRLLVL.

The chain carries TRBV7-9 and TRBJ1-2; with no DNA, the TCRdb D assignment of TRBD1 cannot be verified. CDR3 size: 16 residues. Germline assignment: CDR1 SEHNR and CDR2 FQNEAQ (reference sequence). This chain's CDR3 is CASSSETGGRNYGYTF.

This chain links TRBV7-9 with TRBJ1-4; TCRdb indicates TRBD1, and absent DNA this call remains unverified. This CDR3 contains 16 residues. CDR1 is SEHNR, CDR2 FQNEAQ, per germline (reference sequence). The CDR3: CASSGGVRPAKEKLFF.

V is TRBV25-1 and J is TRBJ2-2; TCRdb indicates TRBD2, and absent DNA this call remains unverified. CDR1 is MGHDK, CDR2 SYGVNS, per germline. The CDR3 contains 20 residues. CDR3 region: CASSFPAKLAGGTNTGELFF.

The rearrangement links TRBV7-9 to TRBJ1-4; with no DNA, the TCRdb D assignment of TRBD1 cannot be verified. The CDR3 is made up of 16 amino acids. Germline-derived CDR1 and CDR2 are SEHNR and FQNEAQ (reference sequence). CDR3 in amino acids: CASSLGHMGTNEKLFF.

CDR3 protein: CASSAPQSSYNSPLHF. The V call is TRBV7-9, the J call TRBJ1-6; TCRdb indicates TRBD1, and absent DNA this call remains unverified. The CDR3 totals 16 residues. From germline, CDR1 is SEHNR and CDR2 FQNEAQ (reference sequence).

This chain links TRBV20-1 with TRBJ2-6; absent DNA, TCRdb's TRBD2 call cannot be checked. This CDR3 region has 17 residues. Germline V gives CDR1 DFQATT, CDR2 SNEGSKA (reference sequence). The CDR3 is CSAREQGPYSGANVLTF.

The V and J genes are TRBV7-8 and TRBJ2-1; TCRdb gives TRBD1 as the D gene, but with no DNA this cannot be confirmed. Germline CDR1 and CDR2: SGHVS and FQNEAQ. The CDR3 is made up of 18 amino acids. This CDR3 is CASSLVQGAVQSYNEQFF.

The chain employs TRBV18 and TRBJ2-7; lacking DNA, the TRBD1 call made by TCRdb goes unchecked. Germline CDR1 reads KGHSH; CDR2 reads LQKENI. The CDR3 is 19 residues long. This CDR3 reads CASSPLIDFSGDRAYEQYF.

The chain uses TRBV4-3 and TRBJ2-7; TCRdb names TRBD1, which stays unverified in the absence of DNA. The CDR3 spans 17 residues. The germline V gene encodes CDR1 LGHNA and CDR2 YSLEER. This CDR3 is CASSQDPQGVKTYEQYF.

The genes are TRBV7-9 and TRBJ1-1; the D call of TRBD1 rests on TCRdb alone, since no DNA is present to check it. The CDR3 is made up of 12 amino acids. The germline CDR1 and CDR2 sequences are SEHNR and FQNEAQ (reference sequence). The CDR3 sequence is CASSLTGTEAFF. The whole variable domain, filled in from reference TRBV7-9 and TRBJ1-1, reads DTGVSQNPRHKITKRGQNVTFRCDPISEHNRLYWYRQTLGQGPEFLTYFQNEAQLEKSRLLSDRFSAERPKGSFSTLEIQRTEQGDSAMYLCASSLTGTEAFFGQGTRLTVV.

The V call is TRBV28, the J call TRBJ1-5; TCRdb returns TRBD1, unconfirmable since there is no DNA. CDR3 length: 16 residues. CDR1 is MDHEN, CDR2 SYDVKM, per germline. The CDR3 reads CASSLGPGQTNQPQHF.

This chain joins TRBV18 and TRBJ1-2; the D gene TCRdb calls, TRBD1, cannot be checked with no DNA. In germline, CDR1 is KGHSH, CDR2 LQKENI. The CDR3 spans 14 residues. This CDR3 is CASRSTGADYGYTF.

The chain carries TRBV28 and TRBJ2-3; TCRdb reports TRBD1, a call that lacks DNA to check it against. CDR3 length: 17 residues. CDR1 and CDR2 (germline): MDHEN, SYDVKM. This chain's CDR3 is CASSLPPGQPSADTQYF.

The chain carries TRBV14 and TRBJ2-5; TCRdb outputs TRBD2, but without DNA this stays unchecked. The CDR3 has 13 residues. CDR1 is SGHDN, CDR2 FVKESK, per germline. The CDR3 here is CASSQDLAETQYF.

This chain links TRBV14 with TRBJ2-2; TCRdb returns TRBD1, unconfirmable since there is no DNA. Germline V CDR1 and CDR2: SGHDN, FVKESK. This CDR3 contains 15 residues. The CDR3 region is CASSPSTTGAGELFF.

This chain uses TRBV12-3 or TRBV12-4 with TRBJ1-1. The CDR3 runs to 14 residues. This CDR3 reads CASSPIYVNTEAFF.

This chain uses TRBV27 with TRBJ1-2; the TCRdb D gene call, TRBD1, has no DNA to confirm it. Germline V gene data show CDR1 as MNHEY and CDR2 as SMNVEV (reference sequence). The CDR3 has 14 amino acids. CDR3 loop: CASSLPQGGYGYTF.

The CDR3 spells CASFLPGNEQFF. The V and J genes are TRBV5-1 and TRBJ2-1; the TCRdb call, TRBD1, lacks DNA for checking. Germline loops: CDR1 SGHRS, CDR2 YFSETQ. The CDR3 has 12 residues.